The clone carrying this T cell receptor beta chain has a count of ten or more. Antigen: not known. This sample is part of a study of T cell repertoires in cytomegalovirus infection. Study-level background: Public TCR beta signature analysis indicated the presence of both CMV infection and matching HLA type.

TCRdb reprocessed the reads with MiXCR, giving one entry per CDR3 protein. The repertoire includes roughly 230,000 distinct CDR3 sequences, about 5.9% of them detected once, and about 6.5% sits in the top ten. Findings and limits, study-wide: Cumulative public TCR beta family frequency identified CMV carriers with the relevant HLA. CMV-specific HLA-C-restricted TCR beta clonotypes dominated the ex vivo response.

Germline assignment: CDR1 LGHNT and CDR2 FRNRAP. The V gene end was trimmed by 0 bases and the J gene end by 2 bases; junction bases not matched to a gene: 9. The CDR3 length is 18 residues. This sequence joins TRBV12-5 and TRBJ2-2; TRBD1 agrees at 7 bases. This receptor was taken from a human donor in good health (CMV status not recorded). Some clones in this sample may be carry-over from other donors' samples. Sequencing input: PBMCs. The CDR3 bases are TGTGCTAGTGGTTTGGTAACTGCTTGGGACAGCAACACCGGGGAGCTGTTTTTT. Its protein is CASGLVTAWDSNTGELFF.